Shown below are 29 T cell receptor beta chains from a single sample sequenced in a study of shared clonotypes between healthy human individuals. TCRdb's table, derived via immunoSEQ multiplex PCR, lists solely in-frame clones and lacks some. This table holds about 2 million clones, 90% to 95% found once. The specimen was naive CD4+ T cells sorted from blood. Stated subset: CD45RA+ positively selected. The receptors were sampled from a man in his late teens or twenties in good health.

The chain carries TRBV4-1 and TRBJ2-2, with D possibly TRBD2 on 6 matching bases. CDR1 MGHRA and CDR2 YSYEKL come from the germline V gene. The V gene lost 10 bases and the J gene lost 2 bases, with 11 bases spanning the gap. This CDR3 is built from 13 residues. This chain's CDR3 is CATGTLNTGELFF. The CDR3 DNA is TGCGCCACTGGGACTTTAAACACCGGGGAGCTGTTTTTT.

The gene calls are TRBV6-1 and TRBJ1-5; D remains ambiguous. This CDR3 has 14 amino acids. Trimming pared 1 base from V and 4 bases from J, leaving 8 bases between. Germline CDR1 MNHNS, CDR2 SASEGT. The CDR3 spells CASSEVPWNQPQHF. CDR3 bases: TGTGCCAGCAGTGAAGTTCCGTGGAATCAGCCCCAGCATTTT.

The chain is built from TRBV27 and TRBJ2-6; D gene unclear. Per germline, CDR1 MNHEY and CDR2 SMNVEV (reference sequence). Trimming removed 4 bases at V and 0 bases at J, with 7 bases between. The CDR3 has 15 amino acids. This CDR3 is CASSWLGSGANVLTF. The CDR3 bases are TGTGCCAGCAGTTGGCTCGGCTCTGGGGCCAACGTCCTGACTTTC.

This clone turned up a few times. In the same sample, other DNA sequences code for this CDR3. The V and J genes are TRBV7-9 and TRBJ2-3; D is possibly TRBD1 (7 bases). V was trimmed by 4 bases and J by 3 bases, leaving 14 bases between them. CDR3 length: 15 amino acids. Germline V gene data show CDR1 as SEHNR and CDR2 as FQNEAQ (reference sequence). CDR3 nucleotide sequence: TGTGCCAGCAGCTATCTGGCAGGGGGGACAGATACGCAGTATTTT. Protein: CASSYLAGGTDTQYF.

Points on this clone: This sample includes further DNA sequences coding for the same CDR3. CDR3 nucleotides: TGTGCCAGCAGCCGACAGGGAGGGGACACCGGGGAGCTGTTTTTT. Its protein product is CASSRQGGDTGELFF. The gene calls are TRBV6-5 and TRBJ2-2; the D gene could be TRBD1 or TRBD2 (7 bases each). This CDR3 has 15 residues. The V gene's germline CDR1 is MNHEY and CDR2 SVGAGI. V was clipped by 6 bases and J by 3 bases, with 14 bases between them.

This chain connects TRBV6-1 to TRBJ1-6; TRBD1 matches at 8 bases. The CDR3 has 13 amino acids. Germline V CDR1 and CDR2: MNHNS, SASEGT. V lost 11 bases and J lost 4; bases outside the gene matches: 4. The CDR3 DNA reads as TGTGCCGGTCGACAGGGGTATAATTCACCCCTCCACTTT. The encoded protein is CAGRQGYNSPLHF.

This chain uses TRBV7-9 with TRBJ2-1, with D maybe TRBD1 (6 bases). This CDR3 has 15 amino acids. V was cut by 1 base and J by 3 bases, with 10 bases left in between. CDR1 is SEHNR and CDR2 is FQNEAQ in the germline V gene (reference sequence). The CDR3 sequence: CASSLEGQFYNEQFF. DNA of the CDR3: TGTGCCAGCAGCTTAGAAGGACAGTTCTACAATGAGCAGTTCTTC.

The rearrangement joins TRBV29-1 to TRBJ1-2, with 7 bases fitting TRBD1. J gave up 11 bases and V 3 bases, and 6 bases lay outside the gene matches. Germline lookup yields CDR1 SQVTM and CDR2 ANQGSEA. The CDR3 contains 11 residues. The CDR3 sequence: CSVDRQGHYTF. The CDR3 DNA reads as TGCAGCGTTGACCGACAGGGACATTACACCTTC.

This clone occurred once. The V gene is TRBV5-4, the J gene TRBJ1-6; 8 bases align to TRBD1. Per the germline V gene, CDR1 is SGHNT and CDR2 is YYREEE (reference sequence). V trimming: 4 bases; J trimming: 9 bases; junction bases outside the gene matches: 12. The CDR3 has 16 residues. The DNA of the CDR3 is TGTGCCAGCAGCGCCCTGGGGCAGGGGGCAAGTTCACCCCTCCACTTT. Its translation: CASSALGQGASSPLHF. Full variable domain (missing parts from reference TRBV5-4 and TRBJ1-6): ETGVTQSPTHLIKTRGQQVTLRCSSQSGHNTVSWYQQALGQGPQFIFQYYREEENGRGNFPPRFSGLQFPNYSSELNVNALELDDSALYLCASSALGQGASSPLHFGNGTRLTVT.

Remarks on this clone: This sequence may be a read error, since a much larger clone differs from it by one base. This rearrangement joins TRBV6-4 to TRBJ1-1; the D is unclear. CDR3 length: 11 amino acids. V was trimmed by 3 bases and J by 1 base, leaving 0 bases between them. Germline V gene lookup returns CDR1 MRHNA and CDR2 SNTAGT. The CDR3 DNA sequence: TGTGCCAGCAGTGAGAACACTGAAGCTTTCTTT. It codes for CASSENTEAFF.

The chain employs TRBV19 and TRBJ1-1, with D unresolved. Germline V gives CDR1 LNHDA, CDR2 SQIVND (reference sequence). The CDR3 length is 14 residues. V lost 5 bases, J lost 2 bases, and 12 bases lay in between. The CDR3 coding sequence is TGTGCCAGTAGTCGGAACCAACTTAACACTGAAGCTTTCTTT. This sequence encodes CASSRNQLNTEAFF.

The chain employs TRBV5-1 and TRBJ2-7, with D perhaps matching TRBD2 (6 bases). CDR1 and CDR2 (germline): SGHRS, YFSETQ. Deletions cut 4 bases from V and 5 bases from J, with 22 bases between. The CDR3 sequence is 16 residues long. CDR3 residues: CASSLTRGLLSDEQYF. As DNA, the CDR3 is TGCGCCAGCAGCCTAACGAGGGGACTTCTAAGCGACGAGCAGTACTTC.

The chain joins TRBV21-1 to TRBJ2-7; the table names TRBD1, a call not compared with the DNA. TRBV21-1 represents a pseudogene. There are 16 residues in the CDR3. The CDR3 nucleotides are TGTGCCAGCAGCCCGCGGACAGAAGACCTTTCCTACGAGCAGTACTTC. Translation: CASSPRTEDLSYEQYF.

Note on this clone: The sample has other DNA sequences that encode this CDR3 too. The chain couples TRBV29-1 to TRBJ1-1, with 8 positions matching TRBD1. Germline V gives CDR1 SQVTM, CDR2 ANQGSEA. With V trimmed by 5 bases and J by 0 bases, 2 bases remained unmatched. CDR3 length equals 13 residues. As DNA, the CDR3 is TGCAGCGTTCGGACAGGGTTGAACACTGAAGCTTTCTTT. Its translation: CSVRTGLNTEAFF.

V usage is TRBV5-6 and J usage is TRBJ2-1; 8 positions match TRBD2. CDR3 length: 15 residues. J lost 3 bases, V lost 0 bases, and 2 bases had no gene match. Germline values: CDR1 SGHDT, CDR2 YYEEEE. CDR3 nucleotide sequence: TGTGCCAGCAGCTTGGATCTAGCGGGCTACAATGAGCAGTTCTTC. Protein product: CASSLDLAGYNEQFF.

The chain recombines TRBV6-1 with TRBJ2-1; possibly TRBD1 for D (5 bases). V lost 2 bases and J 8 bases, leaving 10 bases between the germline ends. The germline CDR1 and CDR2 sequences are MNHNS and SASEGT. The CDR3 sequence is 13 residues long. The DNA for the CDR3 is TGTGCCAGCAGTGAAAGAAGGGGCTATGAGCAGTTCTTC. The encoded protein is CASSERRGYEQFF.

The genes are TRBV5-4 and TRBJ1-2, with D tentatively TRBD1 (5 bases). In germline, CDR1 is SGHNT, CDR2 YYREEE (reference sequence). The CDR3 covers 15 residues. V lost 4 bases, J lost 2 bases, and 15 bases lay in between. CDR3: CASSPDGGGNYGYTF. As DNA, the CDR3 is TGTGCCAGCAGCCCGGACGGGGGAGGGAACTATGGCTACACCTTC. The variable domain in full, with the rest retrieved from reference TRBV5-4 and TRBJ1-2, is ETGVTQSPTHLIKTRGQQVTLRCSSQSGHNTVSWYQQALGQGPQFIFQYYREEENGRGNFPPRFSGLQFPNYSSELNVNALELDDSALYLCASSPDGGGNYGYTFGSGTRLTVV.

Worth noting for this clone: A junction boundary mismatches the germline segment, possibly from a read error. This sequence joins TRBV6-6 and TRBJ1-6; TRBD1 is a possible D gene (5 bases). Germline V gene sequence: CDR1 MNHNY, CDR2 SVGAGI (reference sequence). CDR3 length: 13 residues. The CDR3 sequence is CASTLQRGSPLHF. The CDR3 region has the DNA TGTGCTAGCACCCTCCAAAGGGGCTCACCCCTCCACTTT.

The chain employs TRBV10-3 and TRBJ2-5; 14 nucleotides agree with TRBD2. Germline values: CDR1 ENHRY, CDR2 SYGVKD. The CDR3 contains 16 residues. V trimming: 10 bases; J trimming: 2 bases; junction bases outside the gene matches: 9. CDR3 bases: TGTGCCACCCGACTAGCGGGAGGGCCGGGGCAAGAGACCCAGTACTTC. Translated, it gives CATRLAGGPGQETQYF.

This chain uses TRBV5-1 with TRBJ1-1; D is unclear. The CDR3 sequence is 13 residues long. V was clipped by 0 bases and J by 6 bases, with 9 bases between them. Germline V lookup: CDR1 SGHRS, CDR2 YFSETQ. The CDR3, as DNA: TGCGCCAGCAGCTTGGGACCCCCAGCTGAAGCTTTCTTT. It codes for CASSLGPPAEAFF.

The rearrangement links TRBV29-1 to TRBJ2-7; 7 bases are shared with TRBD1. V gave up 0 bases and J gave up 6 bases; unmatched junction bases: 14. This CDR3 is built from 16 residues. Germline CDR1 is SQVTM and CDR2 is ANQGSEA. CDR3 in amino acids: CSVEDRDRGIRGEQYF. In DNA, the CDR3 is TGCAGCGTTGAAGATCGGGACAGAGGGATCAGGGGCGAGCAGTACTTC.

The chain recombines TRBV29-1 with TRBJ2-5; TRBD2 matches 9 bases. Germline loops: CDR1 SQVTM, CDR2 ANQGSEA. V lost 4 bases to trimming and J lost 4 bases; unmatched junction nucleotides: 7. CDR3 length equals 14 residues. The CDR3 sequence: CSVVSGRPGETQYF. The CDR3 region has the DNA TGCAGCGTTGTGAGCGGGAGGCCGGGAGAGACCCAGTACTTC. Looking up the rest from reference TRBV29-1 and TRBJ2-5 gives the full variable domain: SAVISQKPSRDICQRGTSLTIQCQVDSQVTMMFWYRQQPGQSLTLIATANQGSEATYESGFVIDKFPISRPNLTFSTLTVSNMSPEDSSIYLCSVVSGRPGETQYFGPGTRLLVL.

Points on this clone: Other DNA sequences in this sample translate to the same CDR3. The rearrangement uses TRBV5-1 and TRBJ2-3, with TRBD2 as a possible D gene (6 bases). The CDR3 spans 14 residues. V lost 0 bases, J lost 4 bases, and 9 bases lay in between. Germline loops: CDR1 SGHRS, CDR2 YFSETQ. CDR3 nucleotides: TGCGCCAGCAGCTTGGCCGGGGGATCAGATACGCAGTATTTT. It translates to CASSLAGGSDTQYF.

The CDR3 DNA reads as TGTGCCAGCAGCTTACTGCGGGGGGGAACAGATACGCAGTATTTT. Translated, it gives CASSLLRGGTDTQYF. V gene TRBV13 combines with J gene TRBJ2-3, with 9 nucleotides matching TRBD2. V was clipped by 2 bases and J by 3 bases; unmatched bases: 3. The CDR3 length is 15 residues. CDR1 is PRHDT, CDR2 FYEKMQ, per germline (reference sequence).

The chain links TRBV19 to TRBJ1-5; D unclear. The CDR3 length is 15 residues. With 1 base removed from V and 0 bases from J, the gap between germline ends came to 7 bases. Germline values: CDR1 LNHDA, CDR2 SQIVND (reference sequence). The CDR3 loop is CASSIARGSNQPQHF. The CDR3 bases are TGTGCCAGTAGTATAGCGCGGGGTAGCAATCAGCCCCAGCATTTT.

The CDR3 loop reads CSALAVDTQYF. The CDR3 DNA follows: TGCAGTGCTTTAGCGGTAGATACGCAGTATTTT. This rearrangement joins TRBV20-1 to TRBJ2-3; D is possibly TRBD2 (6 bases). The V gene's germline CDR1 is DFQATT and CDR2 SNEGSKA (reference sequence). V was trimmed by 5 bases and J by 5 bases, leaving 8 bases between them. The CDR3 runs to 11 residues.

The CDR3 loop is CASEKGPSLGYTF. In DNA, the CDR3 is TGTGCCAGTGAAAAGGGCCCTTCTTTGGGCTACACCTTC. This sequence joins TRBV19 and TRBJ1-2; D not resolved. Germline V gives CDR1 LNHDA, CDR2 SQIVND (reference sequence). The CDR3 length is 13 residues. The V end lost 8 bases, the J end lost 8 bases, and 18 bases lay between the germline ends.

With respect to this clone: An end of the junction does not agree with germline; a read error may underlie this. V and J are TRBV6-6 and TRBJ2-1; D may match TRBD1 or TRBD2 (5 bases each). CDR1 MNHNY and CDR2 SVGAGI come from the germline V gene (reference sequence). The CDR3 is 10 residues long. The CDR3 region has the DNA TGTGCCAGCAGCCGGGACCGACACATCTTC. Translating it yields CASSRDRHIF.

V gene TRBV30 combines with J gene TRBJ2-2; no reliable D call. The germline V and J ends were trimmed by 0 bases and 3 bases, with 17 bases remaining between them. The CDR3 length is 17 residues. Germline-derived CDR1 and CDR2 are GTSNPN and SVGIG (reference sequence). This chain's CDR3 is CAWSVLGRPQDTGELFF. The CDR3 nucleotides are TGTGCCTGGAGTGTACTCGGGCGCCCCCAGGACACCGGGGAGCTGTTTTTT. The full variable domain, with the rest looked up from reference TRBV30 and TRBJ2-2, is SQTIHQWPATLVQPVGSPLSLECTVEGTSNPNLYWYRQAAGRGLQLLFYSVGIGQISSEVPQNLSASRPQDRQFILSSKKLLLSDSGFYLCAWSVLGRPQDTGELFFGEGSRLTVL.